These T cell receptor beta chains were read from a single sample in a study of blood T cell repertoires in COVID-19. The repertoire was sequenced with immunoSEQ multiplex PCR; TCRdb's copy has only in-frame clones and lacks some. This table has 150,000 to 200,000 clones, 82% appearing once. The sample consisted of peripheral blood. The receptor set was obtained from an older woman with COVID-19, enrolled during active disease. The CDR3 runs from the conserved cysteine through the conserved F or W. D genes are given only for firm matches. Clone size is given for some rows only: seen once, a few or many times, or a class if the clone is expanded.

>TRBJ2-5|.|TRBV7-6|TRBD1
TGTGCCAGCAGCGAGGGACAGGGCAGGATGGAGACCCAGTACTTC
CASSEGQGRMETQYF
>TRBJ2-2|once|TRBV5-4|TRBD2
TGTGCCAGCAGCTTGAAAGCGGGGGGTCTAAACACCGGGGAGCTGTTTTTT
CASSLKAGGLNTGELFF
>TRBJ2-1|.|TRBV7-9|.
TGTGCCAGCAGCTTATCCGACAGCTCCTACAATGAGCAGTTCTTC
CASSLSDSSYNEQFF
>TRBJ1-5|.|TRBV9|TRBD1
TGTGCCAGCAGCGTAGGAGGGGGCGAAGGTCAGCCCCAGCATTTT
CASSVGGGEGQPQHF
>TRBJ2-7|.|TRBV11-2|TRBD2
TGTGCCAGCAGCGTTAGCGGGACCTCCTACGAGCAGTACTTC
CASSVSGTSYEQYF
>TRBJ1-1|few|TRBV7-4|TRBD1
TGTGCCAGCAGCCCCCGGGACAGGGGTAAGGGCACTGAAGCTTTCTTT
CASSPRDRGKGTEAFF
>TRBJ1-2|.|TRBV28|.
TGTGCCAGCAGTTTATTTCGGGGGGCGAATGACTATGGCCACACCTTC
CASSLFRGANDYGHTF
>TRBJ2-7|.|TRBV21-1|.
TGTGCCAGCAGCATTTCGGCTAGCTACGAGCAGTACTTC
CASSISASYEQYF
>TRBJ2-5|once|TRBV6-2/TRBV6-3|.
TGTGCCAGCAGCTTTACCGGGACACACCAAGAGACCCAGTACTTC
CASSFTGTHQETQYF
>TRBJ1-6|.|TRBV19|TRBD1
TGTGCCAGTAGTATAGTCACAGGGGTCGGTTCACCCCTCCACTTT
CASSIVTGVGSPLHF
>TRBJ2-2|.|TRBV7-2|.
TGTGCCAGCAGCTTAGGGAGACTGGCCGGAGGTGCCGGGGAGCTGTTTTTT
CASSLGRLAGGAGELFF
>TRBJ1-5|.|TRBV28|.
TGTGCTATCGCAGGGCCCAATCAGCCCCAGCATTTT
CAIAGPNQPQHF
>TRBJ1-1|.|TRBV4-1|.
TGCGCCAGCAGCCAACAACAGTTGAACACTGAAGCTTTCTTT
CASSQQQLNTEAFF
>TRBJ2-5|.|TRBV7-2|TRBD2
TGTGCCAGCAGCTTTGGCGGGAGGGTTGGGACCCAAGAGACCCAGTACTTC
CASSFGGRVGTQETQYF
>TRBJ2-7|.|TRBV6-2/TRBV6-3|TRBD1
TGTGCCAGCAGTTACGTCGGGACAGACTACGAGCAGTACTTC
CASSYVGTDYEQYF
>TRBJ1-2|.|TRBV29-1|TRBD1
TGCAGCGTGGACAGGGCTAACTATGGCTACACCTTC
CSVDRANYGYTF
>TRBJ1-5|.|TRBV6-2/TRBV6-3|.
TGTGCCAGCAGTTTGATCCCCTCAAGGGGTCAGCCCCAGCATTTT
CASSLIPSRGQPQHF
>TRBJ1-3|many|TRBV10-3|.
TGTGCCATCAGTGATGGGAGCTCTGGAAACACCATATATTTT
CAISDGSSGNTIYF
>TRBJ2-7|.|TRBV11-2|TRBD2
TGTGCCAGCACCGTCCGGACTAGCCTCTCCTACGAGCAGTACTTC
CASTVRTSLSYEQYF
>TRBJ1-2|.|TRBV27|.
TGTGCCAGCAGTTTTGAGAGGTATGGCTACACCTTC
CASSFERYGYTF